One and the same sample provided the 25 T cell receptor beta chains below, sequenced in a study of a mutant IDH1 vaccine in newly diagnosed glioma. Their target antigens are unknown. The method was immunoSEQ multiplex PCR; TCRdb's version includes in-frame clones alone and lacks a portion of them. This sample carries 45,000 to 55,000 clones, 78% of them seen once, and the ten largest clones take less than 2%. Documented time point: week 5, during vaccination. All doses held 300 ug of mutant IDH1 20-mer peptide, with topical imiquimod. Sequenced material: PBMCs, taken from a glioma patient whose treatment included an IDH1 peptide vaccine. Receptor source: a woman in her thirties or forties with glioma.

This chain joins TRBV15 and TRBJ2-3; D possibly corresponds to TRBD2 (5 bases). This CDR3 has 14 residues. The V and J ends lost 5 bases and 4 bases respectively, with 13 bases between them. The germline V gene has CDR1 LNHNV and CDR2 YYDKDF (reference sequence). The CDR3 here is CATSAGLVADTQYF. CDR3 DNA sequence: TGTGCCACCAGCGCGGGTTTAGTCGCAGATACGCAGTATTTT.

This clone was picked up one time. The chain is built from TRBV4-3 and TRBJ1-4; D is perhaps TRBD1 (5 bases). V was clipped by 1 base and J by 0 bases, with 6 bases between them. The CDR3 is 15 amino acids. CDR1 and CDR2 (germline): LGHNA, YSLEER. The CDR3: CASSQGGATNEKLFF. The CDR3 DNA is TGCGCCAGCAGCCAAGGGGGGGCAACTAATGAAAAACTGTTTTTT.

The rearrangement links TRBV5-4 to TRBJ2-2; D assignment may be TRBD1 or TRBD2 (5 bases each). Looked up from germline, CDR1 is SGHNT and CDR2 is YYREEE (reference sequence). The V end lost 4 bases, the J end lost 5 bases, and 12 bases lay between the germline ends. The length of the CDR3 is 14 residues. CDR3 bases: TGTGCCAGCAGCCTGTGGGACGGAACCGGGGAGCTGTTTTTT. Protein sequence: CASSLWDGTGELFF.

The V gene is TRBV7-8, the J gene TRBJ1-1, with 7 bases aligning to TRBD1. The length of the CDR3 is 17 residues. Trimming cost V 0 bases and J 5 bases; bases outside gene matches: 12. Germline CDR1 is SGHVS and CDR2 is FQNEAQ. This chain's CDR3 is CASSLAPPGGGLTEAFF. CDR3 nucleotides: TGTGCCAGCAGCTTAGCCCCTCCGGGAGGGGGCTTAACTGAAGCTTTCTTT. Full variable domain (outside the CDR3, taken from reference TRBV7-8 and TRBJ1-1): GAGVSQSPRYKVAKRGQDVALRCDPISGHVSLFWYQQALGQGPEFLTYFQNEAQLDKSGLPSDRFFAERPEGSVSTLKIQRTQQEDSAVYLCASSLAPPGGGLTEAFFGQGTRLTVV.

The chain employs TRBV6-5 and TRBJ2-7; 9 bases map to TRBD1. Germline V gene data show CDR1 as MNHEY and CDR2 as SVGAGI. J lost 3 bases, V lost 0 bases, and 6 bases had no gene match. The CDR3 has 16 residues. The CDR3 sequence is CASSYSPGQGFYEQYF. The CDR3, as DNA: TGTGCCAGCAGTTACTCGCCGGGACAGGGCTTCTACGAGCAGTACTTC.

This chain links TRBV5-1 with TRBJ2-5; no reliable D call. Germline V gene sequence: CDR1 SGHRS, CDR2 YFSETQ. There are 13 residues in the CDR3. V was clipped by 0 bases and J by 3 bases, with 6 bases between them. CDR3 bases: TGCGCCAGCAGCTTGGTAACGGAAGAGACCCAGTACTTC. This gives the protein CASSLVTEETQYF.

The rearrangement links TRBV7-4 to TRBJ2-1; the D is unclear. Trimming left V 7 bases short and J 2 bases short, with 15 bases between. The CDR3 is 15 residues long. CDR1 and CDR2 (germline): SGHVT, SQSDAQ. CDR3 DNA sequence: TGTGCCAGCACGCTCTCCAGCCTTCCCTACAATGAGCAGTTCTTC. Its translation is CASTLSSLPYNEQFF.

A single count supports this clone. The chain couples TRBV30 to TRBJ2-5; D is perhaps TRBD2 (5 bases). The J call is in doubt because the DNA end fits TRBJ2-7 better. The germline CDR1 and CDR2 sequences are GTSNPN and SVGIG (reference sequence). The CDR3 has 14 amino acids. CDR3 sequence: CAWTGEGGTYEQYF. CDR3 DNA sequence: TGTGCCTGGACAGGAGAGGGCGGAACCTACGAGCAGTACTTC.

The chain recombines TRBV2 with TRBJ2-1; TRBD2 agrees at 10 bases. Germline trimming cut 5 bases from V and 9 bases from J; bases unmatched to any gene: 10. The germline CDR1 and CDR2 sequences are SNHLY and FYNNEI. The CDR3 covers 15 residues. The CDR3 DNA follows: TGTGCCAGCAGTAACCTAGCGGGGGCTGCGGGTGAGCAGTTCTTC. Its protein product is CASSNLAGAAGEQFF.

The chain carries TRBV5-1 and TRBJ1-1; the D gene is possibly TRBD1 (5 bases). The CDR3 has 14 residues. The germline V and J ends were trimmed by 1 base and 4 bases, with 11 bases remaining between them. Germline V gene lookup returns CDR1 SGHRS and CDR2 YFSETQ. CDR3 region: CASSLNGGSTEAFF. In DNA, the CDR3 is TGCGCCAGCAGCTTGAATGGGGGTTCCACTGAAGCTTTCTTT. The whole variable domain, filled in from reference TRBV5-1 and TRBJ1-1, reads KAGVTQTPRYLIKTRGQQVTLSCSPISGHRSVSWYQQTPGQGLQFLFEYFSETQRNKGNFPGRFSGRQFSNSRSEMNVSTLELGDSALYLCASSLNGGSTEAFFGQGTRLTVV.

V usage is TRBV19 and J usage is TRBJ2-3; D is unresolved. Looked up from germline, CDR1 is LNHDA and CDR2 is SQIVND (reference sequence). CDR3 length: 14 residues. Deletions cut 5 bases from V and 2 bases from J, with 11 bases between. CDR3 in DNA: TGTGCCAGTAGTCCGGATACCCTCACAGATACGCAGTATTTT. Translated: CASSPDTLTDTQYF.

The V and J genes are TRBV12-5 and TRBJ2-3, with D uncertain. The germline V gene has CDR1 LGHNT and CDR2 FRNRAP. This CDR3 is 13 amino acids long. The V and J ends lost 2 bases and 2 bases respectively, with 5 bases between them. The CDR3: CASGLIYTDTQYF. CDR3 nucleotide sequence: TGTGCTAGTGGTTTGATCTACACAGATACGCAGTATTTT.

By frequency in the sample, this clone is medium-sized. The V call is TRBV7-9, the J call TRBJ1-1; 7 nucleotides align to TRBD1. J gave up 0 bases and V 3 bases, and 10 bases lay outside the gene matches. The CDR3 runs to 17 residues. Germline CDR1 reads SEHNR; CDR2 reads FQNEAQ (reference sequence). CDR3 protein: CASSFDRVRPMNTEAFF. In DNA, the CDR3 is TGTGCCAGCAGCTTTGACAGGGTAAGGCCTATGAACACTGAAGCTTTCTTT.

CDR3 nucleotide sequence: TGTGCCAGCACTGGGAAGAGGGGTCAAAGCGAGCAGTACTTC. It translates to CASTGKRGQSEQYF. The chain has TRBV5-6 and TRBJ2-7; the D gene could be TRBD1 or TRBD2 (5 bases each). The CDR3 covers 14 residues. V was trimmed by 6 bases and J by 6 bases, leaving 19 bases between them. Looked up from germline, CDR1 is SGHDT and CDR2 is YYEEEE.

The chain carries TRBV19 and TRBJ1-6, with D unclear. This CDR3 has 13 amino acids. The ends were cut back, 5 bases at V and 9 bases at J, with 11 bases in the middle. In germline, CDR1 is LNHDA, CDR2 SQIVND (reference sequence). The chain's CDR3 is CASSLQFSSPLHF. Written as DNA, the CDR3 is TGTGCCAGTAGTCTGCAATTTAGTTCACCCCTCCACTTT.

The V call is TRBV2, the J call TRBJ2-1; D ambiguous. CDR3 length: 12 residues. The germline gives CDR1 SNHLY, CDR2 FYNNEI. Trimming removed 3 bases at V and 7 bases at J, with 7 bases between. CDR3 region: CASSDPRNEQFF. The CDR3 DNA reads as TGTGCCAGCAGTGATCCCAGGAATGAGCAGTTCTTC.

The chain has TRBV10-3 and TRBJ1-5; D gene unclear. Germline V gene sequence: CDR1 ENHRY, CDR2 SYGVKD. V lost 8 bases and J 1 base, leaving 9 bases between the germline ends. The CDR3 is made up of 13 amino acids. CDR3 nucleotide sequence: TGTGCCATCGGGAGTGGGAGCAATCAGCCCCAGCATTTT. Translated, it gives CAIGSGSNQPQHF.

This chain links TRBV6-1 with TRBJ1-2; no firm D call. The germline V gene has CDR1 MNHNS and CDR2 SASEGT. Deletions cut 9 bases from V and 0 bases from J, with 11 bases between. This CDR3 region has 13 residues. DNA for the CDR3: TGTGCCAGTACTTGGCGTGCTAACTATGGCTACACCTTC. This translates into CASTWRANYGYTF.

In nucleotides, the CDR3 is TGCGCCAGCAGCTTGGGGGGGACAGGGCCCGGGGAGACCCAGTACTTC. Amino acids: CASSLGGTGPGETQYF. The V call is TRBV5-1, the J call TRBJ2-5; 9 bases line up with TRBD1. Germline V gene data show CDR1 as SGHRS and CDR2 as YFSETQ. This CDR3 spans 16 amino acids. The V and J ends lost 0 bases and 5 bases, in that order; junction bases with no gene match: 8.

In its sample, this clone was seen a few times. The chain couples TRBV5-1 to TRBJ2-3; D unresolved. V lost 1 base to trimming and J lost 2 bases, with 8 bases between them. Germline V CDR1 and CDR2: SGHRS, YFSETQ. The CDR3 runs 14 residues. CDR3 residues: CASSLLPSTDTQYF. In DNA form, the CDR3 reads TGCGCCAGCAGCTTGCTGCCTTCCACAGATACGCAGTATTTT.

CDR3 sequence: CASSYGRQSSGNTIYF. As DNA, the CDR3 is TGTGCCAGCAGTTACGGCAGGCAGAGCTCTGGAAACACCATATATTTT. The chain carries TRBV6-5 and TRBJ1-3; D not certain. The CDR3 loop spans 16 amino acids. Looked up from germline, CDR1 is MNHEY and CDR2 is SVGAGI. Trimming removed 2 bases at V and 0 bases at J, with 11 bases between.

The rearrangement links TRBV5-3 to TRBJ1-2; 9 bases are a match to TRBD1. TRBV5-3 is classed as an ORF, of uncertain function. V lost 8 bases, J lost 5 bases, and 13 bases stayed unmatched. This CDR3 is 15 amino acids long. CDR3 nucleotides: TGTGCCAGCAGGCGGGACAGGGATTCAGGATATGGCTACACCTTC. It translates to CASRRDRDSGYGYTF.

The chain has TRBV14 and TRBJ2-3, with D possibly TRBD1 on 6 matching bases. This CDR3 contains 18 residues. With 5 bases removed from V and 4 bases from J, the gap between germline ends came to 25 bases. Germline-derived CDR1 and CDR2 are SGHDN and FVKESK. CDR3 in amino acids: CASSTPGHYSRGPDTQYF. CDR3 coding DNA: TGTGCCAGCAGCACCCCGGGACACTACTCGAGAGGACCAGATACGCAGTATTTT.

V and J are TRBV2 and TRBJ2-1; D ambiguous. Trimming left V 0 bases short and J 10 bases short, with 4 bases between. CDR1 and CDR2 (germline): SNHLY, FYNNEI. The CDR3 runs 11 residues. The CDR3 is CASSEAQEQFF. The DNA of the CDR3 is TGTGCCAGCAGTGAAGCACAGGAGCAGTTCTTC.

This chain uses TRBV5-6 with TRBJ1-6; D gene ambiguous. The germline V gene encodes CDR1 SGHDT and CDR2 YYEEEE. V was trimmed by 4 bases and J by 7 bases, leaving 12 bases between them. The CDR3 runs 14 residues. The CDR3 sequence is CASSLPGLNSPLHF. CDR3 DNA sequence: TGTGCCAGCAGCCTACCGGGGTTGAATTCACCCCTCCACTTT.